This T cell receptor beta chain was captured in a study of blood T cell repertoires in COVID-19 (TCRdb year 2020). Context from the whole study: Samples from collaborators originated in the United States, Italy and Spain and spanned both the acute and convalescent phases of COVID-19. The prospective study material was composed of cDNA or gDNA derived from T cells, B-cell-depleted T cells, or PBMCs. Deeply sampled blood TCRbeta repertoires from subjects exposed to, actively infected with, or recovered from COVID-19 were included in the dataset. Where HLA class I and class II types were available, the types were taken from metadata supplied by the sample provider, not from assay-based typing. The repertoires were released in a freely available public database intended as a resource for research on the immune response to SARS-CoV-2. The samples were drawn from the first 160 participants of the ongoing ImmuneRACE study and from under 1,500 subjects provided by 6 global collaborators. The sample metadata nearly always contained a de-identified subject ID, COVID-19 status, age in years and sex.

TCRbeta CDR3 regions were amplified from genomic DNA by means of the immunoSEQ Assay, a bias-controlled multiplex PCR. On the authors' methods: Nucleated cell counts per sample were estimated from amplification of reference gene primers within the assay. To quantify the absolute abundance of each unique TCRbeta CDR3 rearrangement, sequence reads were collapsed and filtered. Productive Simpson clonality was computed per sample as the square root of Simpson's diversity index over productive rearrangements. The clones in this table, taken by TCRdb from immuneACCESS, are in-frame only. Not every clone is retained; where verified, under half of the shortfall comes from an unresolved V gene, and the cause of the rest is unknown. The DNA was the basis for D and trimming; V, J and clone size are from that table. For this sample the table gives more than 200,000 clones, of which about 90% were detected only once. The leading ten clones occupy 2% to 2.5% of the sample.

This clone was seen a single time. Which antigen it targets is not known. Base qualities are not at hand, and no much larger clone is one base apart. Overall results and qualifications from the work: How much clinical and demographic metadata was included differed by source and by participant, and the metadata was provided uncurated.

Each collaborating institution followed its own protocols to collect whole blood in K2EDTA tubes. For TCRbeta analysis, collaborators shipped samples as frozen whole blood, isolated PBMCs, or DNA extracted from either of those sample types. Deletion took 2 bases off V and 0 bases off J, with a span of 11 bases between the germline ends. From the cysteine up to the phenylalanine, the CDR3 has a length of 16 residues. Of the read, only the CDR3 DNA is kept; its 48 bases are in frame from base 1. CDR1 is given as MNHEY and CDR2 as SVGAGI, both from the germline V gene. The source material was peripheral blood. This TCR derives from a woman aged 50 to 60 with acute or convalescent COVID-19. The chain links TRBV6-5 with TRBJ1-3; the D gene cannot be named for sure. The CDR3 loop reads CASSYAGRGSGNTIYF. The nucleotides read TGTGCCAGCAGTTACGCTGGACGGGGCTCTGGAAACACCATATATTTT.